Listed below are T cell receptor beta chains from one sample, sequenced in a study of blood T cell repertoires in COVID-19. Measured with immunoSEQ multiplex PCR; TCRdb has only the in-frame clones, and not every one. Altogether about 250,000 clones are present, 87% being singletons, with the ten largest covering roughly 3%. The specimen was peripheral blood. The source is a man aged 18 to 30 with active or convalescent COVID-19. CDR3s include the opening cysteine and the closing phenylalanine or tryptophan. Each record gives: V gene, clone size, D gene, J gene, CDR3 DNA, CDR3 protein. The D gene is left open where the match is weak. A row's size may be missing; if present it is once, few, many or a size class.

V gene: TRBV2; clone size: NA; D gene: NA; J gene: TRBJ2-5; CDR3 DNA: TGTGCCAGCAGCACGGACCAAGAGACCCAGTACTTC; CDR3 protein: CASSTDQETQYF
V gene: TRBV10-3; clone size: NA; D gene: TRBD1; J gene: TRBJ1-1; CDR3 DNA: TGTGCCATCAGGGACAGGGACACTGAAGCTTTCTTT; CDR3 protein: CAIRDRDTEAFF
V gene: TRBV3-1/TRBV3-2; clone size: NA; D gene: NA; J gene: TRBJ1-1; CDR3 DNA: TGTGCCAGCAGCCAAGATCCAGTCCCCCTTGAAGCTTTCTTT; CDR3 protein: CASSQDPVPLEAFF
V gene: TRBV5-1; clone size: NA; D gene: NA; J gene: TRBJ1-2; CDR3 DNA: TGCGCCAGCACCCTCGGGGAGGTACGTGATGGCTACACCTTC; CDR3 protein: CASTLGEVRDGYTF
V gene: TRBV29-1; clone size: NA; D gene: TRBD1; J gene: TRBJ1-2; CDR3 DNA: TGCAGCGTTGACAGGGGGAGCAGTAACTATGGCTACACCTTC; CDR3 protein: CSVDRGSSNYGYTF
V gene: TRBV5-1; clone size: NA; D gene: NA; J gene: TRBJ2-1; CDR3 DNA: TGCGCCAGCAGCTTGGATGAGCGCTTGGGTGAGCAGTTCTTC; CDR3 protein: CASSLDERLGEQFF
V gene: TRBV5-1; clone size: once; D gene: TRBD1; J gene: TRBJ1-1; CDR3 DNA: TGCGCCAGCAGCAGGGGACAGTCCAGTACTGAAGCTTTCTTT; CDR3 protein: CASSRGQSSTEAFF
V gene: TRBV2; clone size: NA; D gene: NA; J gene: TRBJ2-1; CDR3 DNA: TGTGCCAGCATGGGTGGGGAGTTCGGCCGCTACAATGAGCAGTTCTTC; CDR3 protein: CASMGGEFGRYNEQFF
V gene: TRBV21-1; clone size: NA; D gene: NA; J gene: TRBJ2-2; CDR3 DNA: TGTGCCAGCAGCAGAAAACCGGGACAGGGGTGCACCGGGGAGCTGTTTTTT; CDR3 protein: CASSRKPGQGCTGELFF
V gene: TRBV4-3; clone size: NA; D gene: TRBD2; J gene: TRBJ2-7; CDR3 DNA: TGCGCCAGCAGCCACGTCCCCTCAGCGGGGGGCGGCGAGCAGTACTTC; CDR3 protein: CASSHVPSAGGGEQYF
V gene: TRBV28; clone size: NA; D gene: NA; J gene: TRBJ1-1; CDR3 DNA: TGTGCCAGCAGTAAAACAGGAGCGAACACTGAAGCTTTCTTT; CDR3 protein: CASSKTGANTEAFF
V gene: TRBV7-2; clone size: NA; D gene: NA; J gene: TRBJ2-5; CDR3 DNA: TGTGCCAGCACCCAATCGAACAGGCCCCAAGAGACCCAGTACTTC; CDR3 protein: CASTQSNRPQETQYF
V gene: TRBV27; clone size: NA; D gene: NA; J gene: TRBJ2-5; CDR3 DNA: TGTGCCAGCAGTTTCGCAGGGAGGGACACACAGGAGACCCAGTACTTC; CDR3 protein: CASSFAGRDTQETQYF
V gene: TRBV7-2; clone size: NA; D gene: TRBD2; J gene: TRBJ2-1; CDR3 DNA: TGTGCCAGCAGCTTAGCGCCAGCCGGACTAGCGGGAGTACATGAGCAGTTCTTC; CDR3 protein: CASSLAPAGLAGVHEQFF
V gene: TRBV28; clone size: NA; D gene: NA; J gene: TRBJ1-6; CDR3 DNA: TGTGCCAGCAGTTTTTCGGGGAGCTCCTATAATTCACCCCTCCACTTT; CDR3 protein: CASSFSGSSYNSPLHF
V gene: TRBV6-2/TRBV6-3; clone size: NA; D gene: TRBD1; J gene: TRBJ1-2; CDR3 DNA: TGTGCCAGCAGTTTGGGACAGGGGAGGATTCGGTATGGCTACACCTTC; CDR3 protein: CASSLGQGRIRYGYTF
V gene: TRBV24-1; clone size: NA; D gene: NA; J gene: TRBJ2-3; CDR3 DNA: TGTGCCACCAGTGATTTCGGAGGGAGGTCCTCTTTCATCACAGATACGCAGTATTTT; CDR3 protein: CATSDFGGRSSFITDTQYF
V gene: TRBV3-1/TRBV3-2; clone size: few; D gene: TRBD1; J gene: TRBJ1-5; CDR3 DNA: TGTGCCAGCAGCCAAGATAGGACAGGAGGTGGTAGTCAGCCCCAGCATTTT; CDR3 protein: CASSQDRTGGGSQPQHF
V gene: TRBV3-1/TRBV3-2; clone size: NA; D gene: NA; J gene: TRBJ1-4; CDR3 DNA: TGTGCCAGCAGCCAAGCGCGGGCATCAACTAATGAAAAACTGTTTTTT; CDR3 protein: CASSQARASTNEKLFF
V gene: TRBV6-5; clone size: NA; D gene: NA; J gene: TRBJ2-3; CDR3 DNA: TGTGCCAGCAGTTACCAGACAGATACGCAGTATTTT; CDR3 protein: CASSYQTDTQYF
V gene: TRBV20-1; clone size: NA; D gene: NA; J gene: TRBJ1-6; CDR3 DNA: TGCAGTGCTAGTGGACTCATCCCAGGGAAGGTGAATAATTCACCCCTCCACTTT; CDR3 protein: CSASGLIPGKVNNSPLHF
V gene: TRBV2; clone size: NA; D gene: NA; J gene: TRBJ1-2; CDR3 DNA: TGTGCCAGCAGTGAACTCAGCTATGGCTACACCTTC; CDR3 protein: CASSELSYGYTF
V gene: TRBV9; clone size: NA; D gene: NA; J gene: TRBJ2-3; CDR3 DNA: TGTGCCAGCAGCGTAGGCGGGACCTACACAGATACGCAGTATTTT; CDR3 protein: CASSVGGTYTDTQYF
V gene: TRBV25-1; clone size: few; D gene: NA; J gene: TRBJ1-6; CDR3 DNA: TGTGCCAGCAAAGGGGCACCGGGACAATTTAATTCACCCCTCCACTTT; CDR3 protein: CASKGAPGQFNSPLHF
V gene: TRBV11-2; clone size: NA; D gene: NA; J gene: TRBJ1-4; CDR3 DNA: TGTGCCAGCAGCTTGCTGAATCTCGGGGTTGAAAAACTGTTTTTT; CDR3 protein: CASSLLNLGVEKLFF
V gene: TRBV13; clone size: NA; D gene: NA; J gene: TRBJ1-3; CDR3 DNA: TGTGCCAGCAGCTTTACTGGTGGTGGAAACACCATATATTTT; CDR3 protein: CASSFTGGGNTIYF
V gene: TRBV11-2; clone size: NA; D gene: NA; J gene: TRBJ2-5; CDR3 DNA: TGTGCCAGCAGCTTAGATTTTTACCGGGGTAAAAAGGAAGAGACCCAGTACTTC; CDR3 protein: CASSLDFYRGKKEETQYF
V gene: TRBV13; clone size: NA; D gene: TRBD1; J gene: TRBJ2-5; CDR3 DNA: TGTGCCAGCAGCGAATACGGACAGGGACAAGAGACCCAGTACTTC; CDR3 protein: CASSEYGQGQETQYF
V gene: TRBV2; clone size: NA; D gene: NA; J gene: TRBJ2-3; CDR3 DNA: TGTGCCAGCAGTGACTGGGAGTTTACAGATACGCAGTATTTT; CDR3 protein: CASSDWEFTDTQYF
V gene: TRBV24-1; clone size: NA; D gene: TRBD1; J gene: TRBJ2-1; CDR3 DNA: TGTGCCACCAGTGATAGGCCCGGGACAGGGGCCTACAATGAGCAGTTCTTC; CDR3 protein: CATSDRPGTGAYNEQFF
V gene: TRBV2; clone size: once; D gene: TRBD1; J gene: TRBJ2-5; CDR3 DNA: TGTGCCAGCAGTGAAGCGCTTGTACCGGGACAGCAAGAGACCCAGTACTTC; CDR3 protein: CASSEALVPGQQETQYF
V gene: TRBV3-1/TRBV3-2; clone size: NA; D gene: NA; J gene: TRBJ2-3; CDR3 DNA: TGTGCCAGCAGCCAAGTAGAGGGCACAGATACGCAGTATTTT; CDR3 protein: CASSQVEGTDTQYF
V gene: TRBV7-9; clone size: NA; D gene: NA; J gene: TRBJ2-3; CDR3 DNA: TGTGCCAGCAGCATTGAGAACACAGATACGCAGTATTTT; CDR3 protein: CASSIENTDTQYF
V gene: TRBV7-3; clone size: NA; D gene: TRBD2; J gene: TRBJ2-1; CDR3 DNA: TGTGCCAGCAGCTTAAGCGGGGGGGCCTACAATGAGCAGTTCTTC; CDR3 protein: CASSLSGGAYNEQFF
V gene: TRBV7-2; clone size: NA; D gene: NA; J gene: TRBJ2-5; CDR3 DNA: TGTGCCAGCAGCTTATTCCGTGAAGAGACCCAGTACTTC; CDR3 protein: CASSLFREETQYF
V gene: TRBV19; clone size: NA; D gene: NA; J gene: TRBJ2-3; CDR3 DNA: TGTGCCAGTAGTGTGCAGATGGCGAGCGCAGATACGCAGTATTTT; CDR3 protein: CASSVQMASADTQYF
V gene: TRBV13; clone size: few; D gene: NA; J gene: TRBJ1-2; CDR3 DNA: TGTGCCAGCAGCTCCTCCGGTGGCTACACCTTC; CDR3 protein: CASSSSGGYTF
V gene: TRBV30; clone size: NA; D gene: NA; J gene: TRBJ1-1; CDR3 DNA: TGTGCCTGGAGTCTGAGGTGGGGGGAGAACACTGAAGCTTTCTTT; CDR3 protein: CAWSLRWGENTEAFF
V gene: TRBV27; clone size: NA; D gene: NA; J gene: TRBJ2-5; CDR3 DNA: TGTGCCAGCAGTCAATTACAGGCTATGAGGGAGACCCAGTACTTC; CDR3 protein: CASSQLQAMRETQYF
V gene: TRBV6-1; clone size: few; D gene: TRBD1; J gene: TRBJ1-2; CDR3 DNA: TGTGCCAGCAGTGAAACGACAGGGTCTGGCTACACCTTC; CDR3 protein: CASSETTGSGYTF
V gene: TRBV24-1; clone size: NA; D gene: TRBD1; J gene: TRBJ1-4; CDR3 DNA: TGTGCCACCAGTGATAACCAGGGGGAACTGTTTTTT; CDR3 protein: CATSDNQGELFF
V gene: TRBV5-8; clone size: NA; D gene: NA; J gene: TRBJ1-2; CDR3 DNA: TGTGCCAGCAGCTTGGGGGCATTCTATGGCTACACCTTC; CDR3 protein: CASSLGAFYGYTF
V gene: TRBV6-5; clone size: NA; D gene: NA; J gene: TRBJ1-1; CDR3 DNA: TGTGCCAGCAGTTACTCGAACAGGGACACTGAAGCTTTCTTT; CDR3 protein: CASSYSNRDTEAFF
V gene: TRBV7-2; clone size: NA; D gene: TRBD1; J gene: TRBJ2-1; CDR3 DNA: TGTGCCAGCAGCTTCGACAGGGGGCGGCACAATGAGCAGTTCTTC; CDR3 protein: CASSFDRGRHNEQFF
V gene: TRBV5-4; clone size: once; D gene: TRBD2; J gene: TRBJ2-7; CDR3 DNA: TGTGCCAGCAGCTTGGGACTAGCGAACTCCTACGAGCAGTACTTC; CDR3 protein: CASSLGLANSYEQYF
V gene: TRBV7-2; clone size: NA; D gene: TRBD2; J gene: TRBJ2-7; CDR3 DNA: TGTGCCAGCAGCTTAGGGCTAGCGGCCTACGAGCAGTACTTC; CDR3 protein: CASSLGLAAYEQYF
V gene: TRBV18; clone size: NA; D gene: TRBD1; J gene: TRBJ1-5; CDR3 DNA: TGTGCCAGCTCCCTGGGACAGGGGATAGGGCAGCCCCAGCATTTT; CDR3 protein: CASSLGQGIGQPQHF
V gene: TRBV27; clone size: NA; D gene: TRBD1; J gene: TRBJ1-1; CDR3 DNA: TGTGCCAGCAGTCGCCATATGGGACAGACGAACACTGAAGCTTTCTTT; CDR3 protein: CASSRHMGQTNTEAFF
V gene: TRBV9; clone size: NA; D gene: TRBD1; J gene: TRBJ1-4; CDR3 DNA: TGTGCCAGCAGTCTAAGCGGGACAGGGTCGGAAAAACTGTTTTTT; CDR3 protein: CASSLSGTGSEKLFF
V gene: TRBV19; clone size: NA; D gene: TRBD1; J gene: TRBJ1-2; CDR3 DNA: TGTGCCAGTAGTCTTCAGGGGGCGGGTGGCTACACCTTC; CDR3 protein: CASSLQGAGGYTF
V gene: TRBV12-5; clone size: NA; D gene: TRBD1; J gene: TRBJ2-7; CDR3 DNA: TGTGCTAGTGGCCGGACAGGGGGCTACGAGCAGTACTTC; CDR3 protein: CASGRTGGYEQYF
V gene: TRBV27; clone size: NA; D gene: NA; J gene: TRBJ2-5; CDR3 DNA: TGTGCCAGCAGTTCAGGCCGCTCTGCAGCTCCTGGAGAGACCCAGTACTTC; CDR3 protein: CASSSGRSAAPGETQYF
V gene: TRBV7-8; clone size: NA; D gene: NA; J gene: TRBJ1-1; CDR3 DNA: TGTGCCAGCAGCTTAGCGGAGGATTCGGCTTTCTTT; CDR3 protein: CASSLAEDSAFF
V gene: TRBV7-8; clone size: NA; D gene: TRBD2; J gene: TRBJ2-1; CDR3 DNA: TGTGCCAGCAGCTTAGAAGGGACTAGCGGGAGTTACAATGAGCAGTTCTTC; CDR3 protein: CASSLEGTSGSYNEQFF